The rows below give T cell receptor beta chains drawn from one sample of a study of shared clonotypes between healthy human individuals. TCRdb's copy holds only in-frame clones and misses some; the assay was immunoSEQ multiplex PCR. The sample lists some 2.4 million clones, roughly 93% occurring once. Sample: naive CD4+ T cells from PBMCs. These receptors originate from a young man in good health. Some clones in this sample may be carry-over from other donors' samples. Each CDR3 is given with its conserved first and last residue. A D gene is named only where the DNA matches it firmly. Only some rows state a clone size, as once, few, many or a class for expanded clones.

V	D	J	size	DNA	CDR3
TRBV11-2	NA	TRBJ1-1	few	TGTGCCAGCAGCTTAGAAGTGGACACTGAAGCTTTCTTT	CASSLEVDTEAFF
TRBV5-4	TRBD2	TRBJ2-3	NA	TGTGCCAGCAGCTTCGGAGGCCTAGCGGAAACAGATACGCAGTATTTT	CASSFGGLAETDTQYF
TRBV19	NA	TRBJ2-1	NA	TGTGCCAGTACCTCTTTGAGTGGGAGGCCGAATGAGCAGTTCTTC	CASTSLSGRPNEQFF
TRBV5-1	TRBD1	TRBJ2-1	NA	TGCGCCAGCAGCTTGCAGGGGGCGGACTACAATGAGCAGTTCTTC	CASSLQGADYNEQFF
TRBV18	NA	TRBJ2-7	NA	TGTGCCAGCTCACCTCAAGGGTCCTACGAGCAGTGCTTC	CASSPQGSYEQCF
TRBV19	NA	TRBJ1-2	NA	TGTGCCAGTAGTATAACGGCCAGGCTCCCTAACTATGGCTACACCTTC	CASSITARLPNYGYTF
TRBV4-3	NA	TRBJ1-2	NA	TGCGCCAGCAGCCATGGACAGTCGTATGGCTACACCTTC	CASSHGQSYGYTF
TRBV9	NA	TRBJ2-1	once	TGTGCCAGCAATAGGGCGGAGCATGATGTACAGTTCTTC	CASNRAEHDVQFF
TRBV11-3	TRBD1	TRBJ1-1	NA	TGTGCCAGCAGCTTAGATGGGACAGGGAGCACTGAAGCTTTCTTT	CASSLDGTGSTEAFF
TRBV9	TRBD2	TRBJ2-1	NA	TGTGCCAGCAGCGCAGGGACTAGCGGGAGGTTAGACAATGAGCAGTTCTTC	CASSAGTSGRLDNEQFF
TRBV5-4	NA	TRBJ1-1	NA	TGTGCCAGCAGTTTGGGGTCGGTGAGGGCCATGAACACTGAAGCTTTCTTT	CASSLGSVRAMNTEAFF
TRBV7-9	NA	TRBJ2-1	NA	TGTGCCAGCAGCTTAGCGGGCTACGGCGACAATGAGCAGTTCTTC	CASSLAGYGDNEQFF
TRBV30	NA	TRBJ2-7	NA	TGTGCCTGGAATGGCCGTAGCGGTGCCGCCTACGAGCAGTACTTC	CAWNGRSGAAYEQYF
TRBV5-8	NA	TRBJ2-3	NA	TGTGCCAGCAGCAGGACCCGCACAGATACGCAGTATTTT	CASSRTRTDTQYF
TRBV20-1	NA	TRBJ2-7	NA	TGCAGTGCTCCCCTAGGGCACGAGCAGTACTTC	CSAPLGHEQYF
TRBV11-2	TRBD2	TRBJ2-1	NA	TGTGCCAGCAGCTTAGCACTAGCGATCAATGAGCAGTTCTTC	CASSLALAINEQFF
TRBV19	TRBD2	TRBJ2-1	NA	TGTGCCAGTAGGACTAGCGGGAGGTGGTTTACTGAGCAGTTCTTC	CASRTSGRWFTEQFF
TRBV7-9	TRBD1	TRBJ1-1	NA	TGTGCCAGCAGCCCGGGGACAGGGGAGGCTTTCTTT	CASSPGTGEAFF
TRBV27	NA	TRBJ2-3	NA	TGTGCCAGCAGTCCCCTCCCAGCGCGGTCCACAGATACGCAGTATTTT	CASSPLPARSTDTQYF
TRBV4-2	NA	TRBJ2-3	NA	TGTGCCAGCAGCCCCCGAGGGGCGGCCCTCACAGATACGCAGTATTTT	CASSPRGAALTDTQYF
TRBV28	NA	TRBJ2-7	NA	TGTGCCAGCAATATTTACAGGGACTCCCACGAGCAGTACTTC	CASNIYRDSHEQYF
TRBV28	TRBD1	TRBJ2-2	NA	TGTGCCAGCAGACTACTTCGGGACAGCTCGAACACCGGGGAGCTGTTTTTT	CASRLLRDSSNTGELFF
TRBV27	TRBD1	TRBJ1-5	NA	TGTGCCAGCAGAGTCGGACAGGGAAGTCAGCCCCAGCATTTT	CASRVGQGSQPQHF
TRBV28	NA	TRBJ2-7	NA	TGTGCCAGCAACCCTCAGAAGGGGTTCCCCTACGAGCAGTACTTC	CASNPQKGFPYEQYF
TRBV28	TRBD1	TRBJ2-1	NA	TGTGCCAGCAGTTTATCCGGGACAGGGGCCTACAATGAGCAGTTCTTC	CASSLSGTGAYNEQFF
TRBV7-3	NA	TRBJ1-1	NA	TGTGCCAGCAGCTTAACCCCCGGGGGGGGCAGTGAAGCTTTCTTT	CASSLTPGGGSEAFF
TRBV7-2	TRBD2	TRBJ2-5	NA	TGTGCCAGCAGATCCCATGCCCTAGCGGGCCAAGAGACCCAGTACTTC	CASRSHALAGQETQYF
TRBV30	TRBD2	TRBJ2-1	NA	TGTGCCTGGAGCGGGACTAGCGGGACCTCCTTTCTGTTCTTC	CAWSGTSGTSFLFF
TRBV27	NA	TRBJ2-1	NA	TGTGCCAGCAGACAGGGAGGCTCCAATGAGCAGTTCTTC	CASRQGGSNEQFF
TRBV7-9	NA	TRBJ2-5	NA	TGTGCCAGCAGCTTAGCGGCTGGGGTTTGGGAGACCCAGTACTTC	CASSLAAGVWETQYF
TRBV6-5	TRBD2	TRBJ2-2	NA	TGTGCCAGCAGTTTTAGCGGGAGCGGGGACACCGGGGAGCTGTTTTTT	CASSFSGSGDTGELFF
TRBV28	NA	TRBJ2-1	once	TGTGCCAGCAGTTCCGGGAGACTCTCCTACAATGAGCAGTTCTTC	CASSSGRLSYNEQFF
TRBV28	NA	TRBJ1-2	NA	TGTGCCAGCAGCCTTAAGACGGAAGGCTACACCTTC	CASSLKTEGYTF
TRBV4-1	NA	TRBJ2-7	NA	TGCGCCAGCAGCCAAGATCCCCCTGACCACTTC	CASSQDPPDHF
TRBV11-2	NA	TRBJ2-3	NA	TGTGCCAGCAGCTTAGACTTGGGGGGAGATACGCAGTATTTT	CASSLDLGGDTQYF
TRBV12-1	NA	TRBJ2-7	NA	TGTGCCAGCGGCTCCGGGACTAGCGCATACGAGCAGTACTTC	CASGSGTSAYEQYF
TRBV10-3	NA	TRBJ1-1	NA	TGTGCCATCAGGGATAGGACAGACAACACTGAAGCTTTCTTT	CAIRDRTDNTEAFF
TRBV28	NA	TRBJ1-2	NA	TGTGCCAGCAGTTACCGGGCAGGGCGAAATGGCTACACCTTC	CASSYRAGRNGYTF
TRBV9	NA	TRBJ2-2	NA	TGTGCCAGCAGCCCGTTTGGCGGGACAGTGAACACCGGGGAGCTGTTTTTT	CASSPFGGTVNTGELFF
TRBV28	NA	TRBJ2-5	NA	TGTGCCAGCAGCCTAGGGGGGCAGTACCAAGAGACCCAGTACTTC	CASSLGGQYQETQYF
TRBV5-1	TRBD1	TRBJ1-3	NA	TGCGCCAGCAGGTGGGGACAGGGAGCAGGAAACACCATATATTTT	CASRWGQGAGNTIYF
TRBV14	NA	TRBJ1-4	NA	TGTGCCAGCAGCCAAGTGGGCCGGGGGAGTGAAAAACTGTTTTTT	CASSQVGRGSEKLFF
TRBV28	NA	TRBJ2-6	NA	TGTGCCAGCAGTTCCTCTTTCTCCTCTGGGGCCAACGTCCTGACTTTC	CASSSSFSSGANVLTF
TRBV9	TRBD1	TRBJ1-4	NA	TGTGCCAGCAGCGCCGGGACAGGGTCTGAAAAACTGTTTTTT	CASSAGTGSEKLFF
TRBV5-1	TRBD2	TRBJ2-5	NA	TGCGCCAGCAGCGCCCCAGTTAGCGGGACCCTCCAAGAGACCCAGTACTTC	CASSAPVSGTLQETQYF
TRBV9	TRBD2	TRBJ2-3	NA	TGTGCCAGCAGTCAGTGGGTAGCGGGAAGTTCGGATACGCAGTATTTT	CASSQWVAGSSDTQYF
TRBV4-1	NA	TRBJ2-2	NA	TGCGCCAGCAGCCAAGAACCTAGGGCCACCGGGGAGCTGTTTTTT	CASSQEPRATGELFF
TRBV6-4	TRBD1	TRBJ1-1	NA	TGTGCCACTATGGACAGGGGGCCCTTGAACACTGAAGCTTTCTTT	CATMDRGPLNTEAFF
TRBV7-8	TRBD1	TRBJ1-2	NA	TGTGCCAGCAGCTACCGGGACAGGGGTTTTAGCTACACCTTC	CASSYRDRGFSYTF
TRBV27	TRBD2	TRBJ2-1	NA	TGTGCCAGCAAGCTTCAGCGGGACTCCTACAATGAGCAGTTCTTC	CASKLQRDSYNEQFF
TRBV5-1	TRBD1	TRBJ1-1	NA	TGCGCCAGCAGCTTGGGGACAGGGGAGGCCATTGGGAACACTGAAGCTTTCTTT	CASSLGTGEAIGNTEAFF
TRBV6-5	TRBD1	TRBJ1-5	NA	TGTGCCAGCAGTCCGGACAGGGGCCGTGGGGCCCAGCATTTT	CASSPDRGRGAQHF
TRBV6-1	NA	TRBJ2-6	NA	TGTGCCAGCAGTGAAAGGGTTGCTGTCTCTGGGGCCAACGTCCTGACTTTC	CASSERVAVSGANVLTF
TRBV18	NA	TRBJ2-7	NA	TGTGCCAGCTCACGGGGTTCCCACGAGCAGTACTTC	CASSRGSHEQYF
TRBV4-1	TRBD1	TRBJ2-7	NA	TGCGCCAGCAGCCACCCCGGGACAGCGACCTACGAGCAGTACTTC	CASSHPGTATYEQYF
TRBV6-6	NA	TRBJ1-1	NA	TGTGCCAGCAGTTTCAAACCGGGGATCAGGACTGAAGCTTTCTTT	CASSFKPGIRTEAFF
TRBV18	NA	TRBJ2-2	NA	TGTGCCAGCTCACCACTCAACACCGGGGAGCTGTTTTTT	CASSPLNTGELFF
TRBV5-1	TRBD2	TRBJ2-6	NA	TGCGCCAGCAGCTTGGCGGGACTAGCGGGATCCGGGGCCAACGTCCTGACTTTC	CASSLAGLAGSGANVLTF
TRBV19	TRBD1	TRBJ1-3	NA	TGTGCCAGTAGTATGTTAAGAGGGGACAGGGGGCCTGGAAACACCATATATTTT	CASSMLRGDRGPGNTIYF
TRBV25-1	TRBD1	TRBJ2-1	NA	TGTGCCAGCAGTGACCGCAGGACAGGTAACTACAATGAGCAGTTCTTC	CASSDRRTGNYNEQFF